Only a few counts were recorded for the clone carrying this TCR beta chain. Its antigen is unidentified. This specimen includes other DNA sequences encoding the same CDR3. This specimen comes from a study of beta chain features in type 1 diabetes. Heparinised blood was drawn once per donor, averaging roughly 120 mL. cDNA synthesis used the whole RNA isolate, giving expressed TCRB sequences. TCRdb's table, derived via immunoSEQ multiplex PCR, lists solely in-frame clones and lacks some. The table lists around 340,000 clones, about a tenth of them singletons. Study-level results: Any HLA effect on TCRB rearrangement was left unresolved by small sub-analyses. Among all four CD4+ subsets, Type 1 diabetes patients had TCRB CDR3s that were moderately but significantly shorter.

The sequencing input was central memory CD4+ T cells from blood. This clonotype originated in a man aged 25-40 years with type 1 diabetes.

The CDR3 nucleotides read TGTGCCAGCAGCGTTACAGGGGACTATGGCTACACCTTC. It codes for CASSVTGDYGYTF. The chain joins TRBV9 to TRBJ1-2; 7 positions agree with TRBD1. The CDR3 length is 13 residues. Germline V gene sequence: CDR1 SGDLS, CDR2 YYNGEE. Trimming took 2 bases from V and 3 from J; bases not matched to a gene: 1. Drawing the rest from reference TRBV9 and TRBJ1-2, the complete variable domain is DSGVTQTPKHLITATGQRVTLRCSPRSGDLSVYWYQQSLDQGLQFLIQYYNGEERAKGNILERFSAQQFPDLHSELNLSSLELGDSALYFCASSVTGDYGYTFGSGTRLTVV.